This TCR beta chain was found in a study of OX40 agonist ivuxolimab in advanced cancers. This CDR3 contains 15 residues. The V and J ends lost 3 bases and 2 bases respectively, with 12 bases between them. In germline, CDR1 is SGHVS, CDR2 FNYEAQ. TCRdb keeps only in-frame clones here, not all; method: immunoSEQ multiplex PCR. This table has about 110,000 clones, more than 85% appearing once. The clonotype comes from an adult with an advanced solid tumor such as melanoma, head and neck, liver or kidney cancer. This sample comprised CD4+ or CD8+ T cells sorted from blood, obtained in a trial of the OX40 agonist ivuxolimab. The chain carries TRBV7-6 and TRBJ2-3; TRBD2 might be the D (5 bases). CDR3 sequence (DNA): TGTGCCAGCAGCTTGCGTGTGGGAGCCACAGATACGCAGTATTTT. This translates into CASSLRVGATDTQYF. Full variable domain (outside the CDR3, taken from reference TRBV7-6 and TRBJ2-3): GAGVSQSPRYKVTKRGQDVALRCDPISGHVSLYWYRQALGQGPEFLTYFNYEAQQDKSGLPNDRFSAERPEGSISTLTIQRTEQRDSAMYRCASSLRVGATDTQYFGPGTRLTVL.